The 17 T cell receptor beta chains given below trace back to one sample, sequenced in a study of blood T cell repertoires in COVID-19 (dated by TCRdb to about 2020). The library was obtained by the immunoSEQ multiplex PCR assay. The source is immuneACCESS, and TCRdb retained only in-frame sequences with V and J called. Part of the clones is not carried over; for the studies checked, unresolved V genes explain less than half of this, and the remainder is unexplained. The sample data list 100,000 to 150,000 clones, and about nine tenths of these were observed just once. The ten biggest clones cover about 9.4% of the sample. What was sequenced was peripheral blood. The receptor source for this set is a man aged 50 or older with acute or convalescent COVID-19.

The J gene is TRBJ1-4, the V gene TRBV3-1 (or the pseudogene TRBV3-2); no clear D gene. Looked up from germline, CDR1 is LGHDT and CDR2 is YNNKEL (reference sequence). The V gene lost 1 base and the J gene lost 6 bases, with 12 bases spanning the gap. The CDR3 runs 15 residues. In nucleotides, the CDR3 is TGTGCCAGCAGCCAAGGTACCAGATTGGATGAAAAACTGTTTTTT. Protein: CASSQGTRLDEKLFF.

Only one count was recorded for this clone. The chain joins TRBV28 to TRBJ1-2; 9 nucleotides align to TRBD1. J gave up 8 bases and V 4 bases, and 8 bases lay outside the gene matches. The CDR3 covers 14 residues. Looked up from germline, CDR1 is MDHEN and CDR2 is SYDVKM. The CDR3 sequence: CASSSGQGSLGYTF. CDR3 sequence (DNA): TGTGCCAGCAGTTCGGGACAGGGCTCCCTCGGCTACACCTTC.

This rearrangement joins TRBV28 to TRBJ1-6; 9 bases fit TRBD1. This CDR3 has 16 residues. The germline CDR1 and CDR2 sequences are MDHEN and SYDVKM. The V and J ends lost 2 bases and 7 bases, in that order; junction bases with no gene match: 6. The CDR3 DNA follows: TGTGCCAGCAGTTTACTTCCCGGACAGGGGAATTCACCCCTCCACTTT. Protein: CASSLLPGQGNSPLHF.

V gene TRBV29-1 combines with J gene TRBJ1-1; TRBD1 matches 7 bases. The germline V gene has CDR1 SQVTM and CDR2 ANQGSEA. The CDR3 extends over 13 amino acids. V was clipped by 7 bases and J by 1 base; unmatched bases: 6. CDR3 loop: CSARQGSNTEAFF. The DNA of the CDR3 is TGCAGCGCTCGACAGGGATCGAACACTGAAGCTTTCTTT. Full variable domain (missing parts from reference TRBV29-1 and TRBJ1-1): SAVISQKPSRDICQRGTSLTIQCQVDSQVTMMFWYRQQPGQSLTLIATANQGSEATYESGFVIDKFPISRPNLTFSTLTVSNMSPEDSSIYLCSARQGSNTEAFFGQGTRLTVV.

The chain links TRBV5-1 to TRBJ2-5; 8 bases match TRBD2. V was clipped by 3 bases and J by 5 bases; unmatched bases: 6. The germline V gene has CDR1 SGHRS and CDR2 YFSETQ. This CDR3 comprises 14 residues. This CDR3 reads CASSSSGLGETQYF. CDR3 DNA sequence: TGCGCCAGCAGCTCTAGCGGGCTGGGGGAGACCCAGTACTTC.

This clone was observed a handful of times. The chain employs TRBV6-5 and TRBJ2-3; a weak D match, TRBD2 (6 bases). Germline CDR1 reads MNHEY; CDR2 reads SVGAGI. Trimming pared 4 bases from V and 4 bases from J, leaving 9 bases between. CDR3 size: 13 residues. The CDR3 DNA follows: TGTGCCAGCAGTTCACCGGGGGCAGATACGCAGTATTTT. As protein: CASSSPGADTQYF.

The chain recombines TRBV5-1 with TRBJ2-5, with a weak D call TRBD1 (6 bases). The CDR3 runs 15 residues. The germline V gene has CDR1 SGHRS and CDR2 YFSETQ. The V end lost 5 bases, the J end lost 5 bases, and 19 bases lay between the germline ends. The CDR3 DNA sequence: TGCGCCAGCAGTAGGGGGACAATCGTAGGTGAGACCCAGTACTTC. Protein product: CASSRGTIVGETQYF.

The sample holds one count of this clone. The chain links TRBV29-1 to TRBJ1-4, with D unresolved. CDR1 is SQVTM, CDR2 ANQGSEA, per germline. Trimming took off 6 bases at V and 0 bases at J, with 11 bases between the two ends. This CDR3 is built from 14 residues. CDR3 DNA: TGCAGCGTCCGCGGCCCTACAACTAATGAAAAACTGTTTTTT. Amino acid sequence: CSVRGPTTNEKLFF.

The V gene is TRBV5-4, the J gene TRBJ2-1; 8 bases fit TRBD1. The CDR3 loop spans 13 amino acids. Germline V gene lookup returns CDR1 SGHNT and CDR2 YYREEE (reference sequence). The V segment lost 4 bases and the J segment 9 bases; nucleotides outside the gene matches: 6. CDR3 DNA sequence: TGTGCCAGCAGCAAGACAGGGGTCGGTGAGCAGTTCTTC. The encoded protein is CASSKTGVGEQFF.

This clone has just one count. The chain links TRBV5-1 to TRBJ1-6, with no clear D. The CDR3 runs 14 residues. Germline V gives CDR1 SGHRS, CDR2 YFSETQ. The V gene lost 0 bases and the J gene lost 5 bases, with 6 bases spanning the gap. For the CDR3, the DNA is TGCGCCAGCAGCTTGGCCGGTAATAATTCACCCCTCCACTTT. It encodes CASSLAGNNSPLHF.

The CDR3 protein is CASSEAEAGKLFF. CDR3 nucleotides: TGCGCCAGCAGTGAGGCTGAAGCTGGAAAACTGTTTTTT. The V and J genes are TRBV10-1 and TRBJ1-4; no clear D. In germline, CDR1 is WNHNN, CDR2 SYGVQD (reference sequence). V was cut by 2 bases and J by 10 bases, with 11 bases left in between. The CDR3 has 13 amino acids.

This chain links TRBV5-1 with TRBJ2-7, with 8 bases matching TRBD2. CDR1 is SGHRS and CDR2 is YFSETQ in the germline V gene. The CDR3 runs 18 residues. The V gene end was trimmed by 5 bases and the J gene end by 0 bases; junction bases not matched to a gene: 16. CDR3 bases: TGCGCCAGCAGTTGGGCGCCAAACGGGGGGGCTAGCTCCTACGAGCAGTACTTC. Translated, it gives CASSWAPNGGASSYEQYF.

The V gene is TRBV30, the J gene TRBJ1-5; 7 bases are shared with TRBD1. After removal of 0 bases from V and 4 bases from J, the junction contained 3 bases not matched to a gene. This CDR3 contains 14 residues. The germline gives CDR1 GTSNPN, CDR2 SVGIG (reference sequence). DNA for the CDR3: TGTGCCTGGAGTGTAGGGACAGTTAATCAGCCCCAGCATTTT. Residues: CAWSVGTVNQPQHF.

The rearrangement uses TRBV6-2 or TRBV6-3 and TRBJ1-5, with D maybe TRBD1 (5 bases). V gave up 1 base and J gave up 4 bases, with 11 bases separating them. CDR1 and CDR2 (germline): MNHEY, SVGEGT. CDR3 size: 15 residues. The CDR3 nucleotides read TGTGCCAGCAGTTACTTGGGGCTACAAAATCAGCCCCAGCATTTT. Translated: CASSYLGLQNQPQHF.

This clone was recorded a few times. The rearrangement joins TRBV5-4 to TRBJ1-2; 7 nucleotides line up with TRBD1. Germline CDR1 and CDR2: SGHNT and YYREEE (reference sequence). The CDR3 is made up of 15 amino acids. With V trimmed by 6 bases and J by 2 bases, 10 bases remained unmatched. CDR3 in DNA: TGTGCCAGCACCCCTGTGGACAGGTTGAACTATGGCTACACCTTC. Translating gives CASTPVDRLNYGYTF.

CDR3 sequence reads: CASRQGAGWSGYTF. DNA of the CDR3: TGTGCCAGCAGGCAGGGGGCCGGTTGGAGCGGCTACACCTTC. V and J are TRBV2 and TRBJ1-2; TRBD1 agrees at 8 bases. The germline V gene encodes CDR1 SNHLY and CDR2 FYNNEI. The CDR3 length is 14 residues. Unmatched junction bases numbered 11, after V lost 6 bases and J lost 8 bases.

V gene TRBV27 combines with J gene TRBJ1-2; a possible D gene is TRBD1 (6 bases). V was clipped by 6 bases and J by 5 bases, with 10 bases between them. Germline V gives CDR1 MNHEY, CDR2 SMNVEV (reference sequence). The CDR3 is 12 amino acids. In nucleotides, the CDR3 is TGTGCCAGCAGGATACAGGGTTATGGCTACACCTTC. Its protein product is CASRIQGYGYTF.